This TCR beta chain was found in a study of T cell responses to AZD1222 COVID-19 vaccine. Notes on the study in general: Baseline testing showed seropositivity in only five to seven AZD1222 recipients. In a largely white British group with more females than males, clonal diversity was possibly underestimated. Of spike-specific TCRs, nearly half reportedly target regions left unmutated in variants.

The data were produced by immunoSEQ multiplex PCR, yet TCRdb's version contains in-frame clones alone and is incomplete. Seen here are about 130,000 clones, over 90% observed once, and the top ten hold around 6.6%. The CDR3 spans 15 residues. Germline CDR1 SGHVS, CDR2 FQNEAQ. Trimming removed 3 bases at V and 11 bases at J, with 19 bases between. Comments on this clone: The antigen remains undetermined.

The receptor comes from an adult in good health. This sample comprised peripheral blood, obtained on day 0 of AZD1222 vaccination. J is TRBJ2-2 and V is TRBV7-8; weak D call: TRBD1 (5 bases). The CDR3 DNA is TGTGCCAGCAGCTTTACACCAACCGACAGCCGTGAGCTGTTTTTT. Its translation is CASSFTPTDSRELFF.